This TCR beta chain comes out of a study of T cell changes during pregnancy in multiple sclerosis. V shed 5 bases, J shed 2 bases, and the junction held 6 bases outside the gene matches. CDR3 length equals 15 residues. Looked up from germline, CDR1 is SGHVS and CDR2 is FNYEAQ. TCRdb's copy holds only in-frame clones and misses some; the assay was immunoSEQ multiplex PCR. The sample lists approximately 43,000 clones, just over 90% occurring once. This receptor was taken from a female donor with multiple sclerosis, enrolled in a pregnancy study. The sequences come from CD8+ T cells from peripheral blood mononuclear cells, collected after pregnancy. V usage is TRBV7-6 and J usage is TRBJ1-5; 7 bases match TRBD1. This CDR3 reads CASSPETGRNQPQHF. CDR3 nucleotides: TGTGCCAGCAGCCCAGAGACAGGGCGCAATCAGCCCCAGCATTTT.